What follows describes a single TCR beta chain. Its antigen is unidentified. The germline CDR1 and CDR2 sequences are MDHEN and SYDVKM. Trimming shortened V by 2 bases and J by 4 bases, and 6 bases separated the two germline ends. There are 13 residues in the CDR3. PCR was performed using 60 Vbeta and 13 Jbeta primers. Repertoires were generated with immunoSEQ multiplex PCR, while TCRdb's copy carries only in-frame clones and drops some. This sample has around 150,000 clones, with around 75% found just once. This entry is derived from a study of cytomegalovirus exposure and HLA in healthy donors. For the study at large: Some 85 million unique TCRs, all from HLA-typed donors, were included in an early release of the data.

Study outcomes and limitations: Association of 16,951 TCR beta sequences with HLA alleles was found at 0.05 false discovery rate in a later analysis.

The V and J genes are TRBV28 and TRBJ1-5; no firm D call. Sequences were obtained from PBMCs. The receptor was derived from a middle-aged woman in good health and CMV-seropositive. The CDR3, as DNA: TGTGCCAGCAGTTTACCCGCGAATCAGCCCCAGCATTTT. Its protein product is CASSLPANQPQHF.